A selection of T cell receptor beta chains follows, all from one sample in a study of T-cell memory formation after mild COVID-19. Via MiXCR, TCRdb re-called the 5' RACE reads, giving one row per CDR3 protein. The sample records 98,000 or so distinct CDR3 sequences, around 17% being singletons. The source material was PBMCs or a T cell subset sorted from them (not recorded which). Receptors originate from a man aged 18 to 30 who had mild COVID-19 (a few samples of this study predate the infection). Cell type and time point are not known. CDR3s include the opening cysteine and the closing phenylalanine or tryptophan. The D gene is left open where the match is weak. Rows may omit the clone size; those that give it use once, few, many or a size class.

D gene: TRBD1
clone size: .
V gene: TRBV19
J gene: TRBJ1-5
CDR3 protein: CASSITGGLDQPQHF
CDR3 DNA: TGTGCCAGTAGTATCACAGGGGGCTTAGATCAGCCCCAGCATTTT

D gene: .
clone size: .
V gene: TRBV7-2
J gene: TRBJ2-2
CDR3 protein: CASSLGRNTGELFF
CDR3 DNA: TGTGCCAGCAGCCTAGGTCGGAACACCGGGGAGCTGTTTTTT

D gene: TRBD1
clone size: few
V gene: TRBV10-3
J gene: TRBJ1-1
CDR3 protein: CAISGQGEAFF
CDR3 DNA: TGTGCCATCAGTGGACAGGGTGAGGCTTTCTTT

D gene: .
clone size: few
V gene: TRBV10-1
J gene: TRBJ1-1
CDR3 protein: CASSESPGWSEAFF
CDR3 DNA: TGCGCCAGCAGTGAAAGTCCCGGTTGGTCTGAAGCTTTCTTT

D gene: .
clone size: .
V gene: TRBV24-1
J gene: TRBJ2-1
CDR3 protein: CATSDVERVLFF
CDR3 DNA: TGTGCCACCAGTGATGTAGAGCGGGTGCTGTTCTTC

D gene: .
clone size: .
V gene: TRBV7-9
J gene: TRBJ2-3
CDR3 protein: CASSLGQGTADTQYF
CDR3 DNA: TGTGCCAGCAGCTTAGGTCAGGGGACTGCAGATACGCAGTATTTT

D gene: .
clone size: .
V gene: TRBV19
J gene: TRBJ2-6
CDR3 protein: CASSKQVSGANVLTF
CDR3 DNA: TGTGCCAGTAGTAAACAGGTTTCTGGGGCCAACGTCCTGACTTTC

D gene: TRBD2
clone size: .
V gene: TRBV7-2
J gene: TRBJ2-1
CDR3 protein: CASSLGTSVYNEQFF
CDR3 DNA: TGTGCCAGCAGCCTGGGGACTAGCGTGTACAATGAGCAGTTCTTC

D gene: TRBD2
clone size: few
V gene: TRBV5-6
J gene: TRBJ2-5
CDR3 protein: CASRSGGGGETQYF
CDR3 DNA: TGTGCCAGCCGCTCCGGGGGGGGAGGAGAGACCCAGTACTTC

D gene: .
clone size: .
V gene: TRBV20-1
J gene: TRBJ1-2
CDR3 protein: CSAPKRGGYGYTF
CDR3 DNA: TGCAGTGCTCCGAAGAGGGGGGGCTATGGCTACACCTTC

D gene: .
clone size: .
V gene: TRBV12-3/TRBV12-4
J gene: TRBJ2-7
CDR3 protein: CASSSLGRANEQYF
CDR3 DNA: TGTGCCAGCAGTTCCCTCGGAAGGGCGAACGAGCAGTACTTC

D gene: TRBD2
clone size: .
V gene: TRBV5-1
J gene: TRBJ2-1
CDR3 protein: CASSRGLAGAHNEQFF
CDR3 DNA: TGCGCCAGCAGCAGGGGACTAGCGGGGGCCCACAATGAGCAGTTCTTC

D gene: TRBD2
clone size: .
V gene: TRBV4-3
J gene: TRBJ2-2
CDR3 protein: CASSQAGLASANTGELFF
CDR3 DNA: TGCGCCAGCAGCCAAGCTGGACTAGCGAGCGCGAACACCGGGGAGCTGTTTTTT

D gene: TRBD2
clone size: many
V gene: TRBV6-5
J gene: TRBJ2-1
CDR3 protein: CASRLGLAANEQFF
CDR3 DNA: TGTGCCAGCAGACTGGGACTAGCGGCCAATGAGCAGTTCTTC

D gene: .
clone size: .
V gene: TRBV4-1
J gene: TRBJ1-6
CDR3 protein: CASSQEAKNSPLHF
CDR3 DNA: TGCGCCAGCAGCCAAGAGGCCAAGAATTCACCCCTCCACTTT

D gene: .
clone size: .
V gene: TRBV11-2
J gene: TRBJ2-3
CDR3 protein: CASSRGASARTDTQYF
CDR3 DNA: TGTGCCAGCAGCCGGGGGGCTAGCGCACGCACAGATACGCAGTATTTT

D gene: TRBD1
clone size: few
V gene: TRBV12-3/TRBV12-4
J gene: TRBJ2-7
CDR3 protein: CASWRQGTYEQYF
CDR3 DNA: TGTGCCAGCTGGAGACAGGGTACCTACGAGCAGTACTTC

D gene: TRBD2
clone size: many
V gene: TRBV7-3
J gene: TRBJ2-2
CDR3 protein: CASSPGGENTGELFF
CDR3 DNA: TGTGCCAGCAGCCCCGGGGGGGAGAACACCGGGGAGCTGTTTTTT

D gene: .
clone size: medium-sized
V gene: TRBV5-1
J gene: TRBJ2-1
CDR3 protein: CASSLDGSSYNEQFF
CDR3 DNA: TGCGCCAGCAGCTTGGACGGGAGCTCCTACAATGAGCAGTTCTTC

D gene: .
clone size: .
V gene: TRBV20-1
J gene: TRBJ1-1
CDR3 protein: CSARRQNTEAFF
CDR3 DNA: TGCAGTGCTAGGCGACAAAACACTGAAGCTTTCTTT

D gene: .
clone size: .
V gene: TRBV10-3
J gene: TRBJ2-7
CDR3 protein: CAISEWRDIPAEQYF
CDR3 DNA: TGTGCCATCAGTGAGTGGAGGGACATCCCTGCCGAGCAGTACTTC

D gene: .
clone size: few
V gene: TRBV7-9
J gene: TRBJ2-2
CDR3 protein: CASSLSVRTRTLQTGELFF
CDR3 DNA: TGTGCCAGCAGCTTATCGGTTCGGACTCGAACTCTTCAGACCGGGGAGCTGTTTTTT

D gene: TRBD2
clone size: .
V gene: TRBV28
J gene: TRBJ2-5
CDR3 protein: CASSSPGTSGGAGAETQYF
CDR3 DNA: TGTGCCAGCAGTTCCCCTGGGACTAGCGGGGGGGCCGGGGCGGAGACCCAGTACTTC